These 7 T cell receptor beta chains were all obtained from the same sample, sequenced in a study of neoadjuvant anti-PD-1 for oral cavity cancer. Regarding time point: after neoadjuvant nivolumab, at surgical resection. Sequencing was performed with immunoSEQ multiplex PCR; in TCRdb, only in-frame clones are kept and a portion is missing. The data show 7,000 to 9,000 clones, with around 57% seen just once and roughly 3.2% held by the top ten. The sequences come from PBMCs, collected after nivolumab (anti-PD-1) treatment. Receptors originate from a person aged 35 to 85 with oral cavity squamous cell carcinoma.

This chain uses TRBV7-2 with TRBJ1-5; D is ambiguous. The CDR3 extends over 13 amino acids. CDR1 and CDR2 from the germline V gene are SGHTA and FQGNSA. Between the trimmed V and J ends, which lost 4 bases and 7 bases, there was a span of 11 bases. CDR3 protein: CASSYQTSQPQHF. CDR3 bases: TGTGCCAGCAGCTACCAGACGAGCCAGCCCCAGCATTTT.

The V gene is TRBV14, the J gene TRBJ1-1, with D tentatively TRBD1 (5 bases). The length of the CDR3 is 14 residues. Germline assignment: CDR1 SGHDN and CDR2 FVKESK. V shed 1 base and J shed 5 bases, with 11 bases lying between them. The CDR3 loop is CASSQGQGGTEAFF. As DNA, the CDR3 is TGTGCCAGCAGCCAAGGCCAGGGTGGTACTGAAGCTTTCTTT.

J is TRBJ1-4 and V is TRBV9; no clear D. V was clipped by 4 bases and J by 1 base, with 11 bases between them. Per the germline V gene, CDR1 is SGDLS and CDR2 is YYNGEE. This CDR3 has 15 amino acids. CDR3 in DNA: TGTGCCAGCAGCCCGGGGAAGGTAACTAATGAAAAACTGTTTTTT. It translates to CASSPGKVTNEKLFF.

This sequence joins TRBV28 and TRBJ1-1; D gene unclear. CDR1 and CDR2 (germline): MDHEN, SYDVKM. With 3 bases removed from V and 0 bases from J, the gap between germline ends came to 11 bases. This CDR3 comprises 15 residues. For the CDR3, the DNA is TGTGCCAGCAGTTTTGGACTACTATTGAACACTGAAGCTTTCTTT. Amino acid sequence: CASSFGLLLNTEAFF.

The chain uses TRBV14 and TRBJ2-1, with 8 bases that match TRBD1. With 4 bases clipped from V and 7 bases from J, the junction kept 9 bases outside the gene matches. This CDR3 has 15 residues. The germline CDR1 and CDR2 sequences are SGHDN and FVKESK. The CDR3 spells CASSLIGTGVNEQFF. As DNA, the CDR3 is TGTGCCAGCAGCCTGATTGGGACAGGAGTTAATGAGCAGTTCTTC.

The V call is TRBV19, the J call TRBJ2-7; D gene ambiguous. CDR1 and CDR2 from the germline V gene are LNHDA and SQIVND (reference sequence). The CDR3 covers 14 residues. V was shortened by 3 bases and J by 1 base, with 10 bases between the two germline ends. CDR3 amino acids: CASSMVLGSYEQYF. DNA for the CDR3: TGTGCCAGTAGTATGGTGCTAGGGTCCTACGAGCAGTACTTC.

This rearrangement joins TRBV30 to TRBJ2-6; D call uncertain. V shed 5 bases and J shed 1 base, with 3 bases lying between them. Germline CDR1 reads GTSNPN; CDR2 reads SVGIG (reference sequence). The CDR3 is 12 amino acids. CDR3 residues: CAWYSGANVLTF. The CDR3 DNA reads as TGTGCCTGGTATTCTGGGGCCAACGTCCTGACTTTC. The full variable domain, its missing parts supplied by reference TRBV30 and TRBJ2-6, is SQTIHQWPATLVQPVGSPLSLECTVEGTSNPNLYWYRQAAGRGLQLLFYSVGIGQISSEVPQNLSASRPQDRQFILSSKKLLLSDSGFYLCAWYSGANVLTFGAGSRLTVL.